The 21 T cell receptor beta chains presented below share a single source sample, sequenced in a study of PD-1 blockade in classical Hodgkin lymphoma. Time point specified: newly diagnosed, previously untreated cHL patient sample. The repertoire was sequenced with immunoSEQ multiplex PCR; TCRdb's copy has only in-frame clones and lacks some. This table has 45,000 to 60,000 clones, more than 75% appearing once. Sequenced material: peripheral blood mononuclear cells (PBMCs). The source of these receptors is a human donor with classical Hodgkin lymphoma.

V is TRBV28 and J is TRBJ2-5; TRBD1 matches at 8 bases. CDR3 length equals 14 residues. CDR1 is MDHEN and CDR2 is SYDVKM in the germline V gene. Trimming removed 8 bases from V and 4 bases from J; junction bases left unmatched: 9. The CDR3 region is CASRGTGGRETQYF. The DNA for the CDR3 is TGTGCCAGCCGAGGGACAGGTGGGCGAGAGACCCAGTACTTC.

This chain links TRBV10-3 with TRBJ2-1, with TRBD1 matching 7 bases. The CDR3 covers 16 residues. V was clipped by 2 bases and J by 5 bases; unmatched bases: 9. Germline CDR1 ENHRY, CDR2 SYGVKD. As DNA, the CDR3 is TGTGCCATCAGTGAGGCCTACAGGGGAAGGGACAATGAGCAGTTCTTC. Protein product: CAISEAYRGRDNEQFF.

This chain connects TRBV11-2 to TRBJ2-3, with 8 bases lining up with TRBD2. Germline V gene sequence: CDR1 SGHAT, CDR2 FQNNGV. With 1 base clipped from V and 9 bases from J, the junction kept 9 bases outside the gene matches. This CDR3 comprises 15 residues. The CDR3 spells CASSLAGGPGPTQYF. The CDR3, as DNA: TGTGCCAGCAGCTTAGCGGGAGGGCCTGGTCCAACGCAGTATTTT.

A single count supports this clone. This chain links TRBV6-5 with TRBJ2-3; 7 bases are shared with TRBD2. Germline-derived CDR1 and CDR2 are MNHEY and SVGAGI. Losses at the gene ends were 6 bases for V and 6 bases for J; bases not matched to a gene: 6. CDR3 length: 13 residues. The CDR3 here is CASSPWGGDTQYF. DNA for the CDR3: TGTGCCAGCAGCCCCTGGGGGGGGGATACGCAGTATTTT.

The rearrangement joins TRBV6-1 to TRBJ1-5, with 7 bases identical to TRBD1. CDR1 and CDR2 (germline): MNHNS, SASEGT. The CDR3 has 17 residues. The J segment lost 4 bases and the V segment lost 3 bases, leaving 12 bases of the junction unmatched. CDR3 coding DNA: TGTGCCAGCAGTGATGATGCTGGGACAGCAGATAATCAGCCCCAGCATTTT. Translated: CASSDDAGTADNQPQHF.

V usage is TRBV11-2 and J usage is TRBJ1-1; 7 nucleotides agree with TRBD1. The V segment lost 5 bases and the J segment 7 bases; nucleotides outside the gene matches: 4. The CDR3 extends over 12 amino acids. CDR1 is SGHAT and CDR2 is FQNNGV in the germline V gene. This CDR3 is CASSIGTDEAFF. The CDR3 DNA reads TGTGCCAGCAGCATCGGGACAGATGAAGCTTTCTTT.

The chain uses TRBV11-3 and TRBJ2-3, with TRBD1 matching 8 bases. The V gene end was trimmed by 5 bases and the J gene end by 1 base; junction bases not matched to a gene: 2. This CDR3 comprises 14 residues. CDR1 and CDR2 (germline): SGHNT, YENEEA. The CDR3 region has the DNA TGTGCCAGCAGCCCGGGACAGGGCACAGATACGCAGTATTTT. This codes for CASSPGQGTDTQYF. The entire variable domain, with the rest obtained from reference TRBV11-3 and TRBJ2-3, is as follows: EAGVVQSPRYKIIEKKQPVAFWCNPISGHNTLYWYLQNLGQGPELLIRYENEEAVDDSQLPKDRFSAERLKGVDSTLKIQPAELGDSAVYLCASSPGQGTDTQYFGPGTRLTVL.

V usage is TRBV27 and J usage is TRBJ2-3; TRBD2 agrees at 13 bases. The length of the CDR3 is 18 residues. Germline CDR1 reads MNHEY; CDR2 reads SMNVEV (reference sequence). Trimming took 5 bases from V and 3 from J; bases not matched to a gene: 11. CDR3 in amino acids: CASSPRTSGRRWTDTQYF. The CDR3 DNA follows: TGTGCCAGCAGTCCCCGGACTAGCGGGAGAAGGTGGACAGATACGCAGTATTTT.

CDR3 sequence reads: CASSLGRASGDNEQFF. As DNA, the CDR3 is TGTGCCAGCAGCTTAGGTAGGGCTAGCGGAGACAATGAGCAGTTCTTC. The chain recombines TRBV7-9 with TRBJ2-1; 7 positions agree with TRBD2. CDR1 and CDR2 (germline): SEHNR, FQNEAQ (reference sequence). This CDR3 is 16 amino acids long. V lost 1 base and J lost 5; bases outside the gene matches: 8.

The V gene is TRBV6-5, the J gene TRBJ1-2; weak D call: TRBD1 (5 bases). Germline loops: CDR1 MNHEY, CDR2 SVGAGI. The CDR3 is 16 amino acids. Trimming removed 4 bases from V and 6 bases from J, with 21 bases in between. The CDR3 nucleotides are TGTGCCAGCAGTTTAGGGGTCACCAGGACCTTGGATGGCTACACCTTC. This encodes CASSLGVTRTLDGYTF.

CDR3 in amino acids: CASSIAYRARPYEQYF. The CDR3 DNA is TGTGCCAGTAGTATAGCCTACAGGGCTCGACCCTACGAGCAGTACTTC. The gene calls are TRBV19 and TRBJ2-7; the D gene is possibly TRBD1 (6 bases). V lost 1 base and J 2 bases, leaving 15 bases between the germline ends. Germline-derived CDR1 and CDR2 are LNHDA and SQIVND (reference sequence). This CDR3 is built from 16 residues. Filled out from reference TRBV19 and TRBJ2-7, the complete variable domain reads DGGITQSPKYLFRKEGQNVTLSCEQNLNHDAMYWYRQDPGQGLRLIYYSQIVNDFQKGDIAEGYSVSREKKESFPLTVTSAQKNPTAFYLCASSIAYRARPYEQYFGPGTRLTVT.

The CDR3, as DNA: TGCAGCGTTGGAGGGGGCAAGGGCTCCTACAATGAGCAGTTCTTC. Its protein product is CSVGGGKGSYNEQFF. The chain recombines TRBV29-1 with TRBJ2-1, with TRBD1 matching 7 bases. The CDR3 has 15 residues. With V trimmed by 4 bases and J by 0 bases, 6 bases remained unmatched. Germline-derived CDR1 and CDR2 are SQVTM and ANQGSEA.

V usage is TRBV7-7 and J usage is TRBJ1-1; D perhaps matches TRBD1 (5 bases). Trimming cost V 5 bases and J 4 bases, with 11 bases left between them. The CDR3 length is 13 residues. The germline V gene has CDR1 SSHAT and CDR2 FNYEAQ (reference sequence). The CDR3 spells CASSPQGFTEAFF. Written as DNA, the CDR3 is TGTGCCAGCAGCCCGCAGGGATTCACTGAAGCTTTCTTT.

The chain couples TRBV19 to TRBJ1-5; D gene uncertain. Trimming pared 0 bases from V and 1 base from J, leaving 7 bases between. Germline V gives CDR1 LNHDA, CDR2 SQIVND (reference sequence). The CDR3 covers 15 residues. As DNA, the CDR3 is TGTGCCAGTAGTATAGATCGTGGCAGCAATCAGCCCCAGCATTTT. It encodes CASSIDRGSNQPQHF.

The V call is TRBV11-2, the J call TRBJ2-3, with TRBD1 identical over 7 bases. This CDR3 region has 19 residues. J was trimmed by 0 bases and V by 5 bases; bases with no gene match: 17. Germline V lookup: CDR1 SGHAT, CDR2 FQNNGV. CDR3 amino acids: CASSRIGRGGVQSTDTQYF. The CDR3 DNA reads TGTGCCAGCAGCCGAATAGGCCGAGGGGGCGTTCAGAGCACAGATACGCAGTATTTT. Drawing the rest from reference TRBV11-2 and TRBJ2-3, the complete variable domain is EAGVAQSPRYKIIEKRQSVAFWCNPISGHATLYWYQQILGQGPKLLIQFQNNGVVDDSQLPKDRFSAERLKGVDSTLKIQPAKLEDSAVYLCASSRIGRGGVQSTDTQYFGPGTRLTVL.

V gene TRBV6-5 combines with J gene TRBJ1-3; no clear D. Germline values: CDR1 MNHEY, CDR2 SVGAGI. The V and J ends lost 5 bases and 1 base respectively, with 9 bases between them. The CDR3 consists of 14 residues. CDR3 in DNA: TGTGCCAGCAGTCGGAGGGCATCTGGAAACACCATATATTTT. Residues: CASSRRASGNTIYF.

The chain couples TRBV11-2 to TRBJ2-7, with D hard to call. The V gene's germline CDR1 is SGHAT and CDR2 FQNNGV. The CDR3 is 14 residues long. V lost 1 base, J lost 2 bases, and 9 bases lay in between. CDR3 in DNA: TGTGCCAGCAGCTTAGTAAACGCAGCCTACGAGCAGTACTTC. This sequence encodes CASSLVNAAYEQYF.

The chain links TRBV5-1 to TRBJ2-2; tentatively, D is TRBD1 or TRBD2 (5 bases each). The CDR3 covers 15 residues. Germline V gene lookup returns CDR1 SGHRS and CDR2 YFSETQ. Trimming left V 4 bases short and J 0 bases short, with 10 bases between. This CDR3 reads CASSPGTANTGELFF. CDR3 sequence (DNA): TGCGCCAGCAGCCCGGGGACGGCGAACACCGGGGAGCTGTTTTTT.

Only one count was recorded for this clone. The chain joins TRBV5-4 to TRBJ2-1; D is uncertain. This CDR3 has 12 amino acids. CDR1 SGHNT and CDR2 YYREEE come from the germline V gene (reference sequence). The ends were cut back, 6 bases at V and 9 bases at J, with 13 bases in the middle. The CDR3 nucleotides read TGTGCCAGCACCCCGGTGGGCGGTGAGCAGTTCTTC. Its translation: CASTPVGGEQFF.

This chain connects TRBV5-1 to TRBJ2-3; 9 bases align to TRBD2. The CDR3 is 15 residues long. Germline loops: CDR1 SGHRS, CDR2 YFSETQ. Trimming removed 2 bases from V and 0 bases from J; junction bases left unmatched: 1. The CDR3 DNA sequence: TGCGCCAGCAGCTTTCTAGCGGGAAGCACAGATACGCAGTATTTT. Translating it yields CASSFLAGSTDTQYF.

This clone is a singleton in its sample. CDR3 coding DNA: TGTGCCAGCAGGCTTACGTCGGACACTGAAGCTTTCTTT. This encodes CASRLTSDTEAFF. This sequence joins TRBV6-5 and TRBJ1-1, with D uncertain. V shed 6 bases and J shed 3 bases, with 11 bases lying between them. Germline assignment: CDR1 MNHEY and CDR2 SVGAGI. The CDR3 covers 13 residues.